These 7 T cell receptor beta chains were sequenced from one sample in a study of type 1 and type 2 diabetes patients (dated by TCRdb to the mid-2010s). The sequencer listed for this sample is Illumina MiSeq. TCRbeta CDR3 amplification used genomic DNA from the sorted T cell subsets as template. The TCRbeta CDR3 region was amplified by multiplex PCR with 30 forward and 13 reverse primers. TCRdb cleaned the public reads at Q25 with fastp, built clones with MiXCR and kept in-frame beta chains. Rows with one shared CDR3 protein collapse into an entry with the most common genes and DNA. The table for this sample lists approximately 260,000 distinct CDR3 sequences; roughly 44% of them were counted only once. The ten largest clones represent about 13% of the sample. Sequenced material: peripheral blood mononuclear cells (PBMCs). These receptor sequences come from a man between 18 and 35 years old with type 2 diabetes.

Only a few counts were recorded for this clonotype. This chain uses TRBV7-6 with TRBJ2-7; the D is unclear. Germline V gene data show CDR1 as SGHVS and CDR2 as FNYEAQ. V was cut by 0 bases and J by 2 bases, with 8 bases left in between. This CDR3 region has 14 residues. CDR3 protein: CASSLAPAAYEQYF. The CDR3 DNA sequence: TGTGCCAGCAGCTTAGCGCCCGCCGCCTACGAGCAGTACTTC. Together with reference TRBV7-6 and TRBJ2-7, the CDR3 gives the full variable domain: GAGVSQSPRYKVTKRGQDVALRCDPISGHVSLYWYRQALGQGPEFLTYFNYEAQQDKSGLPNDRFSAERPEGSISTLTIQRTEQRDSAMYRCASSLAPAAYEQYFGPGTRLTVT.

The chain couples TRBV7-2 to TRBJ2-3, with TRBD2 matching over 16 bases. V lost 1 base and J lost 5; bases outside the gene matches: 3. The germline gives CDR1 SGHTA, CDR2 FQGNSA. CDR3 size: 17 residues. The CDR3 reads CASSLGGLAGGGDTQYF. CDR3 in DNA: TGTGCCAGCAGCTTAGGGGGACTAGCGGGAGGGGGAGATACGCAGTATTTT.

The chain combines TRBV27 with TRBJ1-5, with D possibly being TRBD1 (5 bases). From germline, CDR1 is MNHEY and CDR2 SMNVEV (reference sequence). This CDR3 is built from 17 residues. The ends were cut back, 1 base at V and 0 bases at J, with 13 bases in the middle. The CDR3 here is CASSLWGSTYSNQPQHF. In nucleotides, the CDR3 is TGTGCCAGCAGTTTATGGGGGTCGACTTATAGCAATCAGCCCCAGCATTTT.

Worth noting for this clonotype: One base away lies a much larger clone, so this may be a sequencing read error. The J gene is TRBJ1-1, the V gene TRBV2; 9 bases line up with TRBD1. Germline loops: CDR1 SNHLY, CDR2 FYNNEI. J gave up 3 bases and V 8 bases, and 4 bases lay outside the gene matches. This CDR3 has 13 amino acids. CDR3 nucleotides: TGTGCCAGCGGGTACAGGGGGCACACTGAAGCTTTCTTT. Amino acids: CASGYRGHTEAFF.

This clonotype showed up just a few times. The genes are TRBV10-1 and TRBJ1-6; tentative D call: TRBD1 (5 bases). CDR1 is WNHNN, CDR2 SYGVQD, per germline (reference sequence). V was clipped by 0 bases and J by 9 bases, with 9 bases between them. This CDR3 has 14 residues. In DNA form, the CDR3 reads TGCGCCAGCAGTGAGTCTACCGGGGGTTCACCCCTCCACTTT. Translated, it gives CASSESTGGSPLHF.

CDR3 nucleotides: TGTGCCAGCAGCGTAGGGGGCCCTTTAGCCAAAAACATTCAGTACTTC. The encoded protein is CASSVGGPLAKNIQYF. The chain couples TRBV9 to TRBJ2-4, with D maybe TRBD1 (5 bases). This CDR3 is 16 amino acids long. Germline V lookup: CDR1 SGDLS, CDR2 YYNGEE. V was clipped by 0 bases and J by 0 bases, with 10 bases between them.

CDR3: CASSSAGGRDTGELFF. In nucleotides, the CDR3 is TGCGCCAGCAGCTCAGCGGGAGGGAGGGACACCGGGGAGCTGTTTTTT. The V and J genes are TRBV5-1 and TRBJ2-2; TRBD2 agrees at 10 bases. The CDR3 sequence is 16 residues long. The germline CDR1 and CDR2 sequences are SGHRS and YFSETQ. V lost 3 bases and J lost 3; bases outside the gene matches: 5.